Listed here are 17 T cell receptor beta chains from one sample, sequenced in a study of OX40 agonist ivuxolimab in advanced cancers. The data were produced by immunoSEQ multiplex PCR, yet TCRdb's version contains in-frame clones alone and is incomplete. The sample yields around 150,000 clones, 94% seen once. The sample consisted of CD4+ or CD8+ T cells sorted from blood, taken in a trial of the OX40 agonist ivuxolimab. The source of these receptors is an adult with an advanced solid tumor such as melanoma, head and neck, liver or kidney cancer.

This clone was seen a handful of times. The chain links TRBV7-2 to TRBJ1-1, with D hard to call. The CDR3 extends over 11 amino acids. The V and J ends lost 7 bases and 7 bases respectively, with 10 bases between them. CDR1 SGHTA and CDR2 FQGNSA come from the germline V gene. In DNA form, the CDR3 reads TGTGCCAGCATCGGCTTCGGTGAAGCTTTCTTT. As protein: CASIGFGEAFF.

The CDR3 nucleotides read TGTGCCAGCAGGGACTATGGCTACACCTTC. Translation: CASRDYGYTF. This chain uses TRBV2 with TRBJ1-2; no clear D gene. CDR3 size: 10 residues. The V end lost 6 bases, the J end lost 3 bases, and 2 bases lay between the germline ends. Germline-derived CDR1 and CDR2 are SNHLY and FYNNEI.

This clone was observed once. The chain links TRBV19 to TRBJ2-7; possible D gene TRBD2, 6 bases. The V gene's germline CDR1 is LNHDA and CDR2 SQIVND (reference sequence). CDR3 size: 16 residues. Deletions cut 4 bases from V and 6 bases from J, with 22 bases between. DNA for the CDR3: TGTGCCAGTAGTACCTTCGTTGATGGGGGAGGTGGCGAGCAGTACTTC. This codes for CASSTFVDGGGGEQYF.

The chain combines TRBV15 with TRBJ1-6; TRBD1 aligns across 7 bases. After removal of 6 bases from V and 7 bases from J, the junction contained 9 bases not matched to a gene. Per the germline V gene, CDR1 is LNHNV and CDR2 is YYDKDF (reference sequence). The CDR3 consists of 15 residues. The CDR3 DNA is TGTGCCACCAGTCACGACAGGGTTCCCAATTCACCCCTCCACTTT. Amino acid sequence: CATSHDRVPNSPLHF.

This chain uses TRBV6-5 with TRBJ2-1, with 8 bases that match TRBD2. CDR1 is MNHEY, CDR2 SVGAGI, per germline. There are 15 residues in the CDR3. Trimming at V came to 7 bases and at J to 12 bases, leaving 17 bases not matched to a gene. This CDR3 reads CASKGRGSGAPGQFF. The DNA of the CDR3 is TGTGCCAGCAAGGGACGTGGTAGCGGGGCCCCGGGGCAGTTCTTC.

This clone was seen a single time. This chain links TRBV2 with TRBJ1-5; D uncertain. This CDR3 contains 14 residues. CDR1 is SNHLY, CDR2 FYNNEI, per germline. The ends were cut back, 4 bases at V and 0 bases at J, with 7 bases in the middle. This CDR3 is CASSGTYSNQPQHF. The CDR3 nucleotides are TGTGCCAGCAGTGGTACGTATAGCAATCAGCCCCAGCATTTT.

The chain combines TRBV5-1 with TRBJ1-2, with 10 nucleotides matching TRBD1. V lost 1 base, J lost 5 bases, and 5 bases stayed unmatched. Germline V lookup: CDR1 SGHRS, CDR2 YFSETQ. This CDR3 is 15 amino acids long. The CDR3 DNA follows: TGCGCCAGCAGCTTGAGCGGGACAGGGGAATATGGCTACACCTTC. Translating gives CASSLSGTGEYGYTF.

V is TRBV27 and J is TRBJ1-6, with TRBD1 matching 7 bases. The CDR3 extends over 15 amino acids. Germline V lookup: CDR1 MNHEY, CDR2 SMNVEV (reference sequence). Losses at the gene ends were 8 bases for V and 7 bases for J; bases not matched to a gene: 11. This CDR3 is CASPGQQAENSPLHF. The CDR3 DNA reads TGTGCCAGCCCGGGACAGCAGGCTGAGAATTCACCCCTCCACTTT.

The V and J genes are TRBV7-8 and TRBJ2-6; 9 bases match TRBD2. The trim removed 2 bases at V and 0 bases at J, leaving 8 bases unmatched. The germline V gene has CDR1 SGHVS and CDR2 FQNEAQ. The CDR3 contains 19 residues. The CDR3 region has the DNA TGTGCCAGCAGCTTACTCATAGCGGGGGTCTTCTCTGGGGCCAACGTCCTGACTTTC. Its translation: CASSLLIAGVFSGANVLTF.

CDR3 DNA: TGTGCCAGCAGCTTAGAAGGTTTAGGGGGGGTCGGCACAGATACGCAGTATTTT. It is translated as CASSLEGLGGVGTDTQYF. V usage is TRBV13 and J usage is TRBJ2-3, with a possible D match to TRBD2 (7 bases). Germline loops: CDR1 PRHDT, CDR2 FYEKMQ (reference sequence). V lost 1 base and J lost 1, with 18 bases in between. The CDR3 runs 18 residues.

A note on this clone: In the same sample, other DNA sequences code for this CDR3. V gene TRBV28 combines with J gene TRBJ1-2; D is uncertain. The CDR3 runs to 12 residues. Trimming cost V 6 bases and J 6 bases, with 11 bases left between them. The germline V gene encodes CDR1 MDHEN and CDR2 SYDVKM. The CDR3 nucleotides are TGTGCCAGCAGCTTTAAAGTTGATGGCTACACCTTC. The encoded protein is CASSFKVDGYTF.

This sequence joins TRBV28 and TRBJ2-1, with D perhaps matching TRBD1 or TRBD2 (7 bases each). Trimming took off 5 bases at V and 10 bases at J, with 18 bases between the two ends. This CDR3 has 14 residues. The V gene's germline CDR1 is MDHEN and CDR2 SYDVKM. CDR3 in amino acids: CASSRGGRGHEQFF. For the CDR3, the DNA is TGTGCCAGCAGTCGGGGAGGGAGGGGGCACGAGCAGTTCTTC.

V and J are TRBV7-2 and TRBJ2-7; 8 nucleotides agree with TRBD1. The CDR3 length is 12 residues. V trimming: 10 bases; J trimming: 2 bases; junction bases outside the gene matches: 4. Germline assignment: CDR1 SGHTA and CDR2 FQGNSA. The DNA of the CDR3 is TGTGCCACCGGACAGGGTCCCTACGAGCAGTACTTC. Residues: CATGQGPYEQYF.

The chain carries TRBV7-6 and TRBJ2-5, with D hard to call. Germline values: CDR1 SGHVS, CDR2 FNYEAQ. Trimming removed 5 bases from V and 2 bases from J, with 3 bases in between. The CDR3 spans 11 residues. DNA for the CDR3: TGTGCCAGCAGCGCACAAGAGACCCAGTACTTC. It specifies CASSAQETQYF.

A single count supports this clone. This chain links TRBV4-2 with TRBJ1-2; D is undetermined. Trimming removed 4 bases from V and 1 base from J, with 13 bases in between. The CDR3 length is 15 residues. Germline CDR1 reads LGHNA; CDR2 reads YNFKEQ. This chain's CDR3 is CASSPTGGINYGYTF. The CDR3, as DNA: TGTGCCAGCAGCCCAACCGGCGGAATTAACTATGGCTACACCTTC.

The count of this clone is one. The chain carries TRBV4-2 and TRBJ2-3; TRBD2 aligns across 8 bases. Germline CDR1 is LGHNA and CDR2 is YNFKEQ. V gave up 4 bases and J gave up 6 bases; unmatched junction bases: 15. CDR3 length equals 17 residues. DNA for the CDR3: TGTGCCAGCAGCCCTTTCGGAACTAGCGGAGGGGTGGATACGCAGTATTTT. This translates into CASSPFGTSGGVDTQYF.

This clone was seen only once. This chain links TRBV21-1 with TRBJ1-1. TRBV21-1 is a known pseudogene. The CDR3 contains 14 residues. The CDR3 here is CASSKGFRKQEAFF. For the CDR3, the DNA is TGTGCCAGCAGCAAAGGGTTTCGGAAACAAGAAGCTTTCTTT.